The rows below give T cell receptor beta chains drawn from one sample of a study of beta chain features in type 1 diabetes. Assay used: immunoSEQ multiplex PCR; TCRdb lists only in-frame clones, some missing. The profile shows about 650,000 clones, about an eighth of them singletons. The sequenced sample was naive CD4+ T cells from blood. Every receptor here comes from a young man with type 1 diabetes. Both conserved end residues are part of each CDR3. The D gene is left open where the match is weak. Clone size is stated in some rows and not others, as once, few, many or a class when expanded.

size	J	V	D	CDR3	DNA
-	TRBJ2-7	TRBV30	-	CAWSVRYEQYF	TGTGCCTGGAGCGTGAGGTACGAGCAGTACTTC
-	TRBJ2-2	TRBV7-2	-	CASSLRIRRISNTGELFF	TGTGCCAGCAGCTTAAGGATCCGCCGCATTTCGAACACCGGGGAGCTGTTTTTT
-	TRBJ1-6	TRBV20-1	-	CSARGNSPLHF	TGCAGTGCTAGGGGCAATTCACCCCTCCACTTT
few	TRBJ2-1	TRBV5-1	TRBD2	CASNLAGLAGPYNEQFF	TGCGCCAGCAACTTGGCAGGACTAGCGGGGCCATACAATGAGCAGTTCTTC
-	TRBJ1-1	TRBV7-9	TRBD1	CASSLDRGPTEAFF	TGTGCCAGCAGCTTAGACAGGGGGCCGACTGAAGCTTTCTTT
few	TRBJ2-3	TRBV5-1	TRBD2	CASSSSGGPSTDTQYF	TGCGCCAGCAGCTCGTCGGGGGGGCCGAGCACAGATACGCAGTATTTT
few	TRBJ2-2	TRBV13	TRBD1	CASSSRDRVDTGELFF	TGTGCCAGCAGCTCAAGGGACAGGGTGGACACCGGGGAGCTGTTTTTT
few	TRBJ1-5	TRBV7-9	TRBD1	CASSRQGGSQPQHF	TGTGCCAGCAGCCGGCAGGGGGGAAGCCAGCCCCAGCATTTT
-	TRBJ2-7	TRBV25-1	-	CASSGIQGSEQYF	TGTGCCAGCAGTGGGATTCAGGGGAGCGAGCAGTACTTC
-	TRBJ1-3	TRBV7-9	-	CASGDTGSRNTIYF	TGTGCCAGCGGGGATACAGGCTCTCGAAACACCATATATTTT
many	TRBJ2-5	TRBV6-5	-	CASSISETQYF	TGTGCCAGCAGTATCTCGGAGACCCAGTACTTC
few	TRBJ2-5	TRBV28	-	CASSLSREETQYF	TGTGCCAGCAGTTTGTCGAGGGAAGAGACCCAGTACTTC
few	TRBJ2-3	TRBV18	-	CASSGRSETQYF	TGTGCCAGCTCGGGACGGTCCGAGACGCAGTATTTT
-	TRBJ2-3	TRBV18	-	CASSPLAGPGTQYF	TGTGCCAGCTCACCCCTCGCTGGACCTGGTACGCAGTATTTT
few	TRBJ1-4	TRBV18	-	CASSPTLNEKLFF	TGTGCCAGCTCACCTACACTTAATGAAAAACTGTTTTTT